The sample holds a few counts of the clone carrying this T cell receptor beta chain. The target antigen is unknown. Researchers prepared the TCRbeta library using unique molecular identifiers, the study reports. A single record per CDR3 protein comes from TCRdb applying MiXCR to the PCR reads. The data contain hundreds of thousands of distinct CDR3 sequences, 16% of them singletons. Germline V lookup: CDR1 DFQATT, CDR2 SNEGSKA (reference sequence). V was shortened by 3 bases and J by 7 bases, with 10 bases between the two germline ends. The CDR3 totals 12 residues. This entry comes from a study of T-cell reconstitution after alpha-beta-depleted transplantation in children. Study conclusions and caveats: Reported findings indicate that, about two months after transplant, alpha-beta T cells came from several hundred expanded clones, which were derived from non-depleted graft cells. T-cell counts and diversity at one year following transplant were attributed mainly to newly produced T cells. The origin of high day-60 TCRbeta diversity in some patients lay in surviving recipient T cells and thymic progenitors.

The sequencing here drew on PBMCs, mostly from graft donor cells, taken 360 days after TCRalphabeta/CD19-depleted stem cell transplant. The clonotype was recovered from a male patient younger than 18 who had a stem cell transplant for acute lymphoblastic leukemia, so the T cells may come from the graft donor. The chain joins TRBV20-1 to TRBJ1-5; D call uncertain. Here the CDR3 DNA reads TGCAGTGCTAGGCGTAGGGAACAGCCCCAGCATTTT. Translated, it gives CSARRREQPQHF.